The sequence of this TCR beta chain was determined in a study of cytomegalovirus exposure and HLA in healthy donors. The study, taken as a whole, reports: In a later analysis, a missense DCLRE1C variant was linked to TCR beta V- and J-gene trimming. There were 150 to 200 TCR beta chains listed as cytomegalovirus-associated.

Worth noting for this clone: The antigen is undetermined.

The PCR used 60 Vbeta and 13 Jbeta primers. Data came from immunoSEQ multiplex PCR; TCRdb stores just in-frame clones and leaves some out. The sample lists some 130,000 clones; about 74% were seen once. The V gene's germline CDR1 is SGDLS and CDR2 YYNGEE. The CDR3 spans 18 residues. Germline trimming cut 3 bases from V and 0 bases from J; bases unmatched to any gene: 2. The sequenced material came from PBMCs. The J gene is TRBJ2-2, the V gene TRBV9, with 16 bases fitting TRBD2. This receptor was obtained from a man aged 30 to 45 in good health and CMV-seronegative. The CDR3 loop reads CASSGGLAGGSNTGELFF. For the CDR3, the DNA is TGTGCCAGCAGCGGGGGACTAGCGGGAGGGTCGAACACCGGGGAGCTGTTTTTT.